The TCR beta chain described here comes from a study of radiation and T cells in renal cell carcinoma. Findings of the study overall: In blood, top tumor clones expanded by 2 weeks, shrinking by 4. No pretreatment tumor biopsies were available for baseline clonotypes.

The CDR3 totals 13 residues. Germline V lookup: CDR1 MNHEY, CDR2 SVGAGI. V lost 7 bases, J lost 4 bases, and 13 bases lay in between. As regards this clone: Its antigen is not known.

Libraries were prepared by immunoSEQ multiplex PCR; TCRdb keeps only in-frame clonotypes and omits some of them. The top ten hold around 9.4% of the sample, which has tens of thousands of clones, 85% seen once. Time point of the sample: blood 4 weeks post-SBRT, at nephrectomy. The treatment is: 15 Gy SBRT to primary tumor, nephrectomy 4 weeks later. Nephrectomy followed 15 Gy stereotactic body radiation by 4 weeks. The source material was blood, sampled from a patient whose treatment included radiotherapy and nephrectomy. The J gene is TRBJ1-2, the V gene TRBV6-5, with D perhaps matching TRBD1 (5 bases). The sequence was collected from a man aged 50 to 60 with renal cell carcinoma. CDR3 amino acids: CASTPGGTYGYTF. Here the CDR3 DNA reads TGTGCCAGCACCCCCGGGGGGACCTATGGCTACACCTTC.